The entry that follows covers one T cell receptor beta chain sequence. Germline assignment: CDR1 SGHTA and CDR2 FQGNSA. This CDR3 contains 16 residues. The V end was cut by 5 bases, the J end by 8 bases, with 19 bases between. Original data processing: Amplification with reference gene primers provided the estimates of nucleated cell counts. Sequenced by immunoSEQ multiplex PCR; TCRdb stores in-frame clones only, minus some. That table is the source of V, J and clone size, and D and trimming were worked out from the DNA. This table has 35,000 to 45,000 clones, around 83% appearing once. The record originates from a study of blood T cell repertoires in COVID-19. Study overall: Sites in the United States, Italy and Spain provided acute and convalescent COVID-19 samples. T cells, B-cell-depleted T cells, or PBMCs provided the cDNA or gDNA that served as material.

The receptor was isolated from a man in his sixties or seventies with acute or convalescent COVID-19. The chain links TRBV7-2 to TRBJ1-6, with D possibly TRBD1 on 5 matching bases. Source material: peripheral blood. The CDR3 reads CASSPQGGRIDSPLHF. CDR3 in DNA: TGTGCCAGCAGCCCCCAGGGCGGCAGGATAGATTCACCCCTCCACTTT.